This T cell receptor (beta chain) came from a study of cytomegalovirus exposure and HLA in healthy donors. Study-wide points: Later on, a genetic analysis was performed. It linked a missense variant in DCLRE1C with V- and J-gene trimming of TCR beta. Later analysis identified about 17,000 TCR beta sequences associated with HLA alleles, using a false discovery rate threshold of 0.05. Previously analyzed data showed that most TCR beta V segments were productive at a frequency of about 87% or about 30%.

As for this clone: The antigen is unknown.

V was pared by 4 bases and J by 2 bases, with 4 bases between. The V gene's germline CDR1 is LNHDA and CDR2 SQIVND (reference sequence). The CDR3 is 12 residues long. Vbeta (60) and Jbeta (13) primers were used in the PCR. Generated by immunoSEQ multiplex PCR, the TCRdb table keeps only in-frame clones and is missing some. This table has about 190,000 clones, 79% appearing once. The receptor comes from a woman under 30 in good health and CMV-seronegative. The material sequenced was PBMCs. The chain links TRBV19 to TRBJ2-3, with D uncertain. CDR3 sequence reads: CASSTYTDTQYF. The DNA of the CDR3 is TGTGCCAGTAGTACGTACACAGATACGCAGTATTTT.